Following are 20 T cell receptor beta chains from one sample sequenced in a study of blood T cell repertoires in COVID-19. Using immunoSEQ multiplex PCR, the repertoire was profiled, and TCRdb retains in-frame clones only, with some absent. Among 150,000 to 200,000 clones listed, about 81% were seen once. Sequencing was carried out using peripheral blood. The receptors were sampled from a man in his sixties with active or convalescent COVID-19.

The table lists this clone with a few counts. This chain connects TRBV3-1 (or the pseudogene TRBV3-2) to TRBJ1-2; D perhaps matches TRBD1 (6 bases). Trimming removed 1 base from V and 1 base from J, with 13 bases in between. Germline V gene sequence: CDR1 LGHDT, CDR2 YNNKEL (reference sequence). CDR3 size: 16 residues. CDR3: CASSQGVQGNNYGYTF. The CDR3 DNA follows: TGTGCCAGCAGCCAAGGAGTTCAGGGGAATAACTATGGCTACACCTTC.

The sample holds a few counts of this clone. The chain has TRBV3-1 (or the pseudogene TRBV3-2) and TRBJ1-2; a possible D gene is TRBD1 (5 bases). With 4 bases removed from V and 1 base from J, the gap between germline ends came to 10 bases. The CDR3 loop spans 14 amino acids. Germline values: CDR1 LGHDT, CDR2 YNNKEL (reference sequence). The CDR3 DNA reads as TGTGCCAGCAGCCCGCAGGGTATTAACTATGGCTACACCTTC. Protein: CASSPQGINYGYTF.

This clone was detected only once. The J gene is TRBJ2-1, the V gene TRBV5-1, with D unclear. The V end lost 7 bases, the J end lost 3 bases, and 5 bases lay between the germline ends. Looked up from germline, CDR1 is SGHRS and CDR2 is YFSETQ. CDR3 length: 11 residues. CDR3 DNA: TGCGCCAGCCATTTCTACAATGAGCAGTTCTTC. Translated, it gives CASHFYNEQFF.

The J gene is TRBJ1-4, the V gene TRBV2; 7 bases are shared with TRBD1. V shed 7 bases, J shed 6 bases, and the junction held 8 bases outside the gene matches. The germline CDR1 and CDR2 sequences are SNHLY and FYNNEI. This CDR3 has 14 residues. This CDR3 reads CASIRGGGDEKLFF. The CDR3, as DNA: TGTGCCAGCATAAGAGGAGGGGGCGATGAAAAACTGTTTTTT.

The V call is TRBV29-1, the J call TRBJ2-3; 7 bases align to TRBD2. CDR1 is SQVTM, CDR2 ANQGSEA, per germline. Trimming at V came to 3 bases and at J to 3 bases, leaving 0 bases not matched to a gene. The CDR3 covers 12 residues. This chain's CDR3 is CSVERETDTQYF. In nucleotides, the CDR3 is TGCAGCGTTGAGCGGGAGACAGATACGCAGTATTTT.

The chain recombines TRBV5-6 with TRBJ2-3, with D tentatively TRBD1 (5 bases). Trimming stripped 0 bases from V and 2 bases from J, with 7 bases between. Germline lookup yields CDR1 SGHDT and CDR2 YYEEEE. This CDR3 is built from 14 residues. CDR3 coding DNA: TGTGCCAGCAGCTTGGCAGGGAACACAGATACGCAGTATTTT. Amino acid sequence: CASSLAGNTDTQYF.

The chain employs TRBV2 and TRBJ2-6, with 7 bases identical to TRBD1. Germline CDR1 is SNHLY and CDR2 is FYNNEI. Germline trimming cut 8 bases from V and 2 bases from J; bases unmatched to any gene: 3. This CDR3 comprises 14 residues. The CDR3 protein is CASQDRAGANVLTF. The CDR3 region has the DNA TGTGCCAGCCAAGACAGGGCTGGGGCCAACGTCCTGACTTTC.

This chain links TRBV28 with TRBJ1-5; D is perhaps TRBD1 (5 bases). The germline V and J ends were trimmed by 6 bases and 9 bases, with 24 bases remaining between them. CDR1 is MDHEN and CDR2 is SYDVKM in the germline V gene. The length of the CDR3 is 16 residues. The CDR3 reads CASSATLPGGLGPQHF. CDR3 DNA sequence: TGTGCCAGCAGCGCAACCCTTCCCGGGGGACTTGGGCCCCAGCATTTT.

Here the CDR3 reads CASSQDDRYNQPQHF. The CDR3 DNA reads TGTGCCAGCAGCCAGGACGACAGGTACAATCAGCCCCAGCATTTT. The chain links TRBV3-1 (or the pseudogene TRBV3-2) to TRBJ1-5; perhaps TRBD1 as D (6 bases). V was cut by 3 bases and J by 3 bases, with 12 bases left in between. Germline assignment: CDR1 LGHDT and CDR2 YNNKEL (reference sequence). The CDR3 contains 15 residues.

The rearrangement links TRBV10-3 to TRBJ2-1; the D gene is possibly TRBD2 (5 bases). CDR1 is ENHRY, CDR2 SYGVKD, per germline. The V and J ends lost 3 bases and 3 bases respectively, with 6 bases between them. The CDR3 is 13 amino acids. CDR3 region: CAISDEGYNEQFF. In DNA form, the CDR3 reads TGTGCCATCAGTGACGAGGGCTACAATGAGCAGTTCTTC.

The chain carries TRBV4-1 and TRBJ2-7; D call uncertain. V was shortened by 0 bases and J by 0 bases, with 18 bases between the two germline ends. Germline loops: CDR1 MGHRA, CDR2 YSYEKL. The CDR3 totals 18 residues. The CDR3 DNA sequence: TGCGCCAGCAGCCAAGAGGTTGCCCGTTCCTCGGGCTCCTACGAGCAGTACTTC. It yields the protein CASSQEVARSSGSYEQYF.

The chain combines TRBV11-2 with TRBJ1-3; a weak D match, TRBD1 (5 bases). V dropped 5 bases and J dropped 0 bases, with 14 bases sitting between them. Germline loops: CDR1 SGHAT, CDR2 FQNNGV. This CDR3 is 16 amino acids long. The CDR3 region is CASSPDAGGSGNTIYF. The CDR3, as DNA: TGTGCCAGCAGCCCGGATGCGGGGGGCTCTGGAAACACCATATATTTT.

The rearrangement links TRBV28 to TRBJ2-4; 9 nucleotides match TRBD2. Germline V gene lookup returns CDR1 MDHEN and CDR2 SYDVKM. The V segment lost 3 bases and the J segment 7 bases; nucleotides outside the gene matches: 4. The CDR3 is 14 residues long. DNA of the CDR3: TGTGCCAGCAGTTTTCCAGCGGGAGGCAACATTCAGTACTTC. Translation gives CASSFPAGGNIQYF.

The chain joins TRBV19 to TRBJ2-7; 7 bases match TRBD1. The CDR3 has 14 residues. The ends lost 4 bases at V and 3 bases at J; junction bases unmatched: 6. Per the germline V gene, CDR1 is LNHDA and CDR2 is SQIVND (reference sequence). The CDR3 region is CASSRDSENYEQYF. As DNA, the CDR3 is TGTGCCAGTAGTAGGGACAGTGAGAACTACGAGCAGTACTTC.

The genes are TRBV6-5 and TRBJ1-2; no reliable D call. V was shortened by 7 bases and J by 3 bases, with 12 bases between the two germline ends. Germline CDR1 and CDR2: MNHEY and SVGAGI. This CDR3 is built from 13 residues. CDR3 nucleotides: TGTGCCAGCATCGGAGGAGGGTACTATGGCTACACCTTC. Translated, it gives CASIGGGYYGYTF.

The chain joins TRBV3-1 (or the pseudogene TRBV3-2) to TRBJ2-5; no reliable D call. CDR3 length equals 14 residues. Per germline, CDR1 LGHDT and CDR2 YNNKEL (reference sequence). Trimming removed 2 bases from V and 2 bases from J, with 9 bases in between. The CDR3 loop reads CASSQWSPQETQYF. The CDR3 bases are TGTGCCAGCAGCCAATGGAGTCCGCAAGAGACCCAGTACTTC.

The CDR3 region has the DNA TGCAGCGTGGCGACTCGCCCAGAGGCCGAGCAGTACTTC. As protein: CSVATRPEAEQYF. This chain connects TRBV29-1 to TRBJ2-7, with D unclear. In germline, CDR1 is SQVTM, CDR2 ANQGSEA. This CDR3 has 13 amino acids. Trimming cost V 6 bases and J 6 bases, with 18 bases left between them.

This chain connects TRBV28 to TRBJ2-7; 10 bases line up with TRBD1. The ends lost 6 bases at V and 5 bases at J; junction bases unmatched: 10. From germline, CDR1 is MDHEN and CDR2 SYDVKM. The CDR3 spans 15 residues. CDR3 bases: TGTGCCAGCAGCCGAAGCAGCGGGACAGGGGACGAGCAGTACTTC. Its protein is CASSRSSGTGDEQYF. The full variable domain, completed using reference TRBV28 and TRBJ2-7, is DVKVTQSSRYLVKRTGEKVFLECVQDMDHENMFWYRQDPGLGLRLIYFSYDVKMKEKGDIPEGYSVSREKKERFSLILESASTNQTSMYLCASSRSSGTGDEQYFGPGTRLTVT.

The CDR3 here is CASSPGQGAEIGYTF. Written as DNA, the CDR3 is TGCGCCAGCAGCCCGGGACAGGGGGCAGAGATAGGCTACACCTTC. This chain joins TRBV5-1 and TRBJ1-2, with 12 bases identical to TRBD1. The junction had 9 bases not matched to a gene; V was cut back by 4 bases and J by 8 bases. CDR1 is SGHRS, CDR2 YFSETQ, per germline. This CDR3 comprises 15 residues.

The chain combines TRBV11-3 with TRBJ2-2; 7 nucleotides agree with TRBD1. This CDR3 spans 16 amino acids. V dropped 5 bases and J dropped 2; count of bases not matched to a gene: 8. Germline loops: CDR1 SGHNT, CDR2 YENEEA. The DNA of the CDR3 is TGTGCCAGCAGCCCAGGGGGTGGGTCCAACACCGGGGAGCTGTTTTTT. Protein: CASSPGGGSNTGELFF. The variable domain in full, completed from reference TRBV11-3 and TRBJ2-2, reads EAGVVQSPRYKIIEKKQPVAFWCNPISGHNTLYWYLQNLGQGPELLIRYENEEAVDDSQLPKDRFSAERLKGVDSTLKIQPAELGDSAVYLCASSPGGGSNTGELFFGEGSRLTVL.